A selection of T cell receptor beta chains follows, all from one sample in a study of cytomegalovirus exposure and HLA in healthy donors. Libraries were prepared by immunoSEQ multiplex PCR; TCRdb keeps only in-frame clonotypes and omits some of them. Of 100,000 to 150,000 clones in the sample, 8% to 11% were seen once. The sample was PBMCs. These TCRs come from a young woman in good health and CMV-seropositive. Each CDR3 is given with its conserved first and last residue. A D gene is named only where the DNA matches it firmly. Clone size is stated in some rows and not others, as once, few, many or a class when expanded.

D gene: TRBD2; clone size: few; V gene: TRBV7-8; J gene: TRBJ2-1; CDR3 protein: CASSLGTSGLPYNEQFF; CDR3 DNA: TGTGCCAGCAGCCTGGGGACTAGCGGGCTTCCCTACAATGAGCAGTTCTTC
D gene: -; clone size: -; V gene: TRBV20-1; J gene: TRBJ1-1; CDR3 protein: CSANRNTEAFF; CDR3 DNA: TGCAGTGCTAACAGGAACACTGAAGCTTTCTTT
D gene: -; clone size: few; V gene: TRBV28; J gene: TRBJ1-4; CDR3 protein: CASSFGGTESNEKLFF; CDR3 DNA: TGTGCCAGCAGTTTTGGGGGCACAGAGAGTAATGAAAAACTGTTTTTT
D gene: -; clone size: few; V gene: TRBV7-2; J gene: TRBJ2-7; CDR3 protein: CASSSVGAEQYF; CDR3 DNA: TGTGCCAGCAGCTCCGTGGGGGCCGAGCAGTACTTC
D gene: TRBD2; clone size: few; V gene: TRBV29-1; J gene: TRBJ2-7; CDR3 protein: CSVTAGGPYEQYF; CDR3 DNA: TGCAGCGTTACAGCGGGAGGCCCCTACGAGCAGTACTTC
D gene: -; clone size: few; V gene: TRBV5-1; J gene: TRBJ2-3; CDR3 protein: CASSPVGPNTDTQYF; CDR3 DNA: TGCGCCAGCAGCCCTGTGGGCCCGAATACAGATACGCAGTATTTT
D gene: -; clone size: -; V gene: TRBV18; J gene: TRBJ1-1; CDR3 protein: CASSLSNTEAFF; CDR3 DNA: TGTGCCAGCTCATTGAGTAACACTGAAGCTTTCTTT
D gene: -; clone size: -; V gene: TRBV11-3; J gene: TRBJ1-2; CDR3 protein: CASSLDLGGYTF; CDR3 DNA: TGTGCCAGCAGCTTAGATCTCGGTGGCTACACCTTC
D gene: -; clone size: -; V gene: TRBV28; J gene: TRBJ1-2; CDR3 protein: CASSLQKFNYGYTF; CDR3 DNA: TGTGCCAGCAGTTTACAGAAGTTCAACTATGGCTACACCTTC
D gene: -; clone size: few; V gene: TRBV27; J gene: TRBJ1-2; CDR3 protein: CASSLTGLYGYTF; CDR3 DNA: TGTGCCAGTAGCCTGACAGGCTTGTATGGCTACACCTTC
D gene: -; clone size: -; V gene: TRBV29-1; J gene: TRBJ2-2; CDR3 protein: CSVEYGARGELFF; CDR3 DNA: TGCAGCGTTGAATATGGGGCTAGGGGGGAGCTGTTTTTT
D gene: -; clone size: few; V gene: TRBV5-8; J gene: TRBJ1-1; CDR3 protein: CASSLREGNTEAFF; CDR3 DNA: TGTGCCAGCAGCCTCCGGGAGGGGAACACTGAAGCTTTCTTT
D gene: -; clone size: few; V gene: TRBV7-9; J gene: TRBJ1-2; CDR3 protein: CASSPRVGYTF; CDR3 DNA: TGTGCCAGCAGCCCCCGTGTGGGCTACACCTTC
D gene: TRBD2; clone size: few; V gene: TRBV19; J gene: TRBJ2-7; CDR3 protein: CASGEGRSYEQYF; CDR3 DNA: TGTGCCAGTGGGGAGGGACGATCCTACGAGCAGTACTTC
D gene: -; clone size: few; V gene: TRBV4-1; J gene: TRBJ2-2; CDR3 protein: CASSQPRGPETGELFF; CDR3 DNA: TGCGCCAGCAGCCAACCCCGCGGGCCCGAGACCGGGGAGCTGTTTTTT
D gene: -; clone size: few; V gene: TRBV2; J gene: TRBJ1-1; CDR3 protein: CASSDWGTPHEAFF; CDR3 DNA: TGTGCCAGCAGTGATTGGGGGACACCTCATGAAGCTTTCTTT
D gene: -; clone size: -; V gene: TRBV29-1; J gene: TRBJ1-1; CDR3 protein: CSVVAATEAFF; CDR3 DNA: TGCAGCGTTGTGGCGGCCACTGAAGCTTTCTTT
D gene: TRBD1; clone size: -; V gene: TRBV13; J gene: TRBJ1-3; CDR3 protein: CASSQQGAGNTIYF; CDR3 DNA: TGTGCCAGCAGCCAACAGGGGGCTGGAAACACCATATATTTT
D gene: -; clone size: -; V gene: TRBV28; J gene: TRBJ1-2; CDR3 protein: CASRPQGWLNGYTF; CDR3 DNA: TGTGCCAGCAGGCCACAGGGCTGGTTGAATGGCTACACCTTC
D gene: TRBD1; clone size: few; V gene: TRBV18; J gene: TRBJ1-1; CDR3 protein: CASSSQQRRGHLNTEAFF; CDR3 DNA: TGTGCCAGCTCATCCCAACAGCGAAGGGGGCATCTGAACACTGAAGCTTTCTTT
D gene: TRBD2; clone size: -; V gene: TRBV9; J gene: TRBJ2-7; CDR3 protein: CASSPRLAGYEQYF; CDR3 DNA: TGTGCCAGCAGCCCACGACTAGCGGGTTACGAGCAGTACTTC
D gene: -; clone size: few; V gene: TRBV29-1; J gene: TRBJ1-4; CDR3 protein: CSVEGVGKGTTNEKLFF; CDR3 DNA: TGCAGCGTTGAAGGGGTCGGGAAGGGTACAACTAATGAAAAACTGTTTTTT
D gene: -; clone size: few; V gene: TRBV27; J gene: TRBJ2-7; CDR3 protein: CASRLALVPHEQYF; CDR3 DNA: TGTGCCAGCAGGCTAGCCTTGGTACCCCACGAGCAGTACTTC
D gene: -; clone size: -; V gene: TRBV28; J gene: TRBJ1-1; CDR3 protein: CASSIRQSWNTEAFF; CDR3 DNA: TGTGCCAGCAGCATTCGACAGAGCTGGAACACTGAAGCTTTCTTT
D gene: -; clone size: -; V gene: TRBV5-1; J gene: TRBJ1-1; CDR3 protein: CASSIGGQSMNTEAFF; CDR3 DNA: TGCGCCAGCAGCATCGGGGGGCAGAGCATGAACACTGAAGCTTTCTTT
D gene: -; clone size: -; V gene: TRBV30; J gene: TRBJ2-6; CDR3 protein: CAWDFGRGANVLTF; CDR3 DNA: TGTGCCTGGGACTTTGGTCGTGGGGCCAACGTCCTGACTTTC
D gene: -; clone size: -; V gene: TRBV6-6; J gene: TRBJ1-5; CDR3 protein: CASSYSRPSEGPQHF; CDR3 DNA: TGTGCCAGCAGTTACTCGAGACCGTCAGAGGGGCCCCAGCATTTT
D gene: TRBD1; clone size: -; V gene: TRBV10-2; J gene: TRBJ1-1; CDR3 protein: CASRGQGGVGTEAFF; CDR3 DNA: TGCGCCAGCAGGGGACAGGGTGGGGTAGGGACTGAAGCTTTCTTT
D gene: -; clone size: few; V gene: TRBV28; J gene: TRBJ1-1; CDR3 protein: CASSFWRGGTEAFF; CDR3 DNA: TGTGCCAGCAGTTTCTGGAGGGGGGGCACTGAAGCTTTCTTT
D gene: -; clone size: -; V gene: TRBV7-2; J gene: TRBJ1-1; CDR3 protein: CASSLNTEAFF; CDR3 DNA: TGTGCCAGCAGCCTTAACACTGAAGCTTTCTTT
D gene: -; clone size: -; V gene: TRBV23-1; J gene: TRBJ1-1; CDR3 protein: CASSRKKDRENTEAFF; CDR3 DNA: TGCGCCAGCAGCCGCAAAAAGGACAGAGAGAACACTGAAGCTTTCTTT
D gene: -; clone size: -; V gene: TRBV30; J gene: TRBJ2-1; CDR3 protein: CAWTKLARGGNEQFF; CDR3 DNA: TGTGCCTGGACTAAGTTAGCTAGAGGCGGCAATGAGCAGTTCTTC
D gene: TRBD1; clone size: few; V gene: TRBV5-1; J gene: TRBJ2-7; CDR3 protein: CTSSPRDRGGEQYF; CDR3 DNA: TGCACCAGCAGCCCCCGGGACAGGGGTGGTGAGCAGTACTTC
D gene: TRBD1; clone size: few; V gene: TRBV2; J gene: TRBJ1-4; CDR3 protein: CASSEARGTTNEKLFF; CDR3 DNA: TGTGCCAGCAGTGAAGCCAGGGGGACAACTAATGAAAAACTGTTTTTT
D gene: -; clone size: few; V gene: TRBV5-1; J gene: TRBJ1-2; CDR3 protein: CASRAEGGPYGYTF; CDR3 DNA: TGCGCCAGCCGAGCGGAGGGGGGGCCATATGGCTACACCTTC
D gene: -; clone size: few; V gene: TRBV11-2; J gene: TRBJ2-1; CDR3 protein: CASSSGSYNEQFF; CDR3 DNA: TGTGCCAGCAGCTCCGGGTCTTACAATGAGCAGTTCTTC
D gene: -; clone size: few; V gene: TRBV30; J gene: TRBJ2-2; CDR3 protein: CAWSPRETGELFF; CDR3 DNA: TGTGCCTGGAGTCCCAGGGAAACCGGGGAGCTGTTTTTT
D gene: TRBD2; clone size: -; V gene: TRBV7-8; J gene: TRBJ2-7; CDR3 protein: CASRLTSGSYEQYF; CDR3 DNA: TGTGCCAGCCGTCTGACTAGCGGTTCCTACGAGCAGTACTTC
D gene: -; clone size: -; V gene: TRBV7-6; J gene: TRBJ1-1; CDR3 protein: CASSLAGEEVAFF; CDR3 DNA: TGTGCCAGCAGCTTAGCAGGGGAAGAGGTAGCTTTCTTT
D gene: TRBD2; clone size: few; V gene: TRBV5-5; J gene: TRBJ2-1; CDR3 protein: CASSGGTRLAPEFRNEQFF; CDR3 DNA: TGTGCCAGCAGCGGGGGGACCAGACTAGCCCCGGAGTTTAGAAATGAGCAGTTCTTC
D gene: TRBD1; clone size: few; V gene: TRBV5-1; J gene: TRBJ2-3; CDR3 protein: CASSVGQGMDTQYF; CDR3 DNA: TGCGCCAGCAGCGTGGGACAGGGAATGGATACGCAGTATTTT
D gene: TRBD1; clone size: few; V gene: TRBV28; J gene: TRBJ2-7; CDR3 protein: CASSLPGGDDEQYF; CDR3 DNA: TGTGCCAGCAGTTTGCCAGGGGGCGACGACGAGCAGTACTTC
D gene: -; clone size: -; V gene: TRBV5-1; J gene: TRBJ2-5; CDR3 protein: CASSLTAETARKPQYF; CDR3 DNA: TGCGCCAGCAGCTTGACGGCGGAGACGGCCCGAAAGCCCCAGTACTTC
D gene: TRBD1; clone size: -; V gene: TRBV5-6; J gene: TRBJ1-1; CDR3 protein: CASSNSGQGLNVAEAFF; CDR3 DNA: TGTGCCAGCAGCAACTCGGGACAGGGGTTGAATGTGGCTGAAGCTTTCTTT
D gene: TRBD2; clone size: few; V gene: TRBV29-1; J gene: TRBJ2-2; CDR3 protein: CSVRAGGINTGELFF; CDR3 DNA: TGCAGCGTCCGAGCGGGAGGGATCAACACCGGGGAGCTGTTTTTT
D gene: TRBD1; clone size: -; V gene: TRBV27; J gene: TRBJ1-5; CDR3 protein: CASSTGQVVGQPQHF; CDR3 DNA: TGTGCCAGCAGTACGGGACAGGTGGTTGGGCAGCCCCAGCATTTT
D gene: TRBD2; clone size: -; V gene: TRBV7-9; J gene: TRBJ2-7; CDR3 protein: CASSLPLAGGENSYEQYF; CDR3 DNA: TGTGCCAGCAGCTTACCACTAGCGGGAGGGGAAAACTCCTACGAGCAGTACTTC
D gene: TRBD1; clone size: few; V gene: TRBV28; J gene: TRBJ2-7; CDR3 protein: CASSSDRTGFAYEQYF; CDR3 DNA: TGTGCCAGCAGTTCTGATCGGACAGGGTTTGCCTACGAGCAGTACTTC
D gene: -; clone size: few; V gene: TRBV5-1; J gene: TRBJ2-1; CDR3 protein: CASSPGVSSYNEQFF; CDR3 DNA: TGCGCCAGCAGCCCGGGGGTTAGCTCCTACAATGAGCAGTTCTTC
D gene: TRBD1; clone size: -; V gene: TRBV9; J gene: TRBJ2-3; CDR3 protein: CASSAGTGGLDTQYF; CDR3 DNA: TGTGCCAGCAGCGCCGGGACAGGGGGGTTAGATACGCAGTATTTT
D gene: TRBD2; clone size: -; V gene: TRBV9; J gene: TRBJ2-1; CDR3 protein: CASSVALAGGLNEQFF; CDR3 DNA: TGTGCCAGCAGCGTAGCACTAGCGGGAGGTCTCAATGAGCAGTTCTTC
D gene: TRBD2; clone size: -; V gene: TRBV5-4; J gene: TRBJ2-7; CDR3 protein: CASKLAGVLGSEQYF; CDR3 DNA: TGTGCCAGCAAACTAGCGGGAGTGCTTGGGAGCGAGCAGTACTTC
D gene: -; clone size: -; V gene: TRBV6-4; J gene: TRBJ1-6; CDR3 protein: CASSDRNNSPLHF; CDR3 DNA: TGTGCCAGCAGTGACCGTAATAATTCACCCCTCCACTTT
D gene: TRBD1; clone size: few; V gene: TRBV28; J gene: TRBJ1-5; CDR3 protein: CASRPGDRDNQPQHF; CDR3 DNA: TGTGCCAGCCGACCAGGGGACAGGGACAATCAGCCCCAGCATTTT
D gene: TRBD2; clone size: -; V gene: TRBV10-3; J gene: TRBJ2-7; CDR3 protein: CAIRTSGYEQYF; CDR3 DNA: TGTGCCATCAGGACTAGCGGCTACGAGCAGTACTTC
D gene: -; clone size: few; V gene: TRBV5-4; J gene: TRBJ2-2; CDR3 protein: CASSFGERDTGELFF; CDR3 DNA: TGTGCCAGCAGCTTTGGAGAGAGGGACACCGGGGAGCTGTTTTTT
D gene: -; clone size: -; V gene: TRBV6-6; J gene: TRBJ1-1; CDR3 protein: CASQGRRDMNTEAFF; CDR3 DNA: TGTGCCAGCCAGGGTAGGAGGGATATGAACACTGAAGCTTTCTTT
D gene: -; clone size: few; V gene: TRBV4-1; J gene: TRBJ1-1; CDR3 protein: CASSQVPPGEEDTEAFF; CDR3 DNA: TGCGCCAGCAGCCAAGTCCCGCCCGGGGAGGAGGACACTGAAGCTTTCTTT
D gene: -; clone size: few; V gene: TRBV19; J gene: TRBJ2-2; CDR3 protein: CASCAGFNTGELFF; CDR3 DNA: TGTGCCAGCTGCGCGGGATTCAACACCGGGGAGCTGTTTTTT
D gene: TRBD1; clone size: few; V gene: TRBV4-1; J gene: TRBJ2-5; CDR3 protein: CASSQLSDRVKETQYF; CDR3 DNA: TGCGCCAGCAGCCAACTTTCGGACAGGGTAAAGGAGACCCAGTACTTC